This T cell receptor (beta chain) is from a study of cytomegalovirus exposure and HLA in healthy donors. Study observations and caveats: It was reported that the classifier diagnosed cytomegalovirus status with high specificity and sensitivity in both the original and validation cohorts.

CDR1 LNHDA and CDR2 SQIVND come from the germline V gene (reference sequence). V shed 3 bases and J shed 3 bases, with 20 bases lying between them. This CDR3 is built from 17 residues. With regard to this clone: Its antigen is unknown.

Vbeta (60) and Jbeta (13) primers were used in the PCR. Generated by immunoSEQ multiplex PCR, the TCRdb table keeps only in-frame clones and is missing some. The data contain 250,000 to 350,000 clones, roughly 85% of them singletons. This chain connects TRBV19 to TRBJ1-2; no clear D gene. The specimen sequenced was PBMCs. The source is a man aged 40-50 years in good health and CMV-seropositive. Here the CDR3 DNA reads TGTGCCAGTAGTATTTGGTCAGGAGGCCGTACGGACTATGGCTACACCTTC. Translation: CASSIWSGGRTDYGYTF.